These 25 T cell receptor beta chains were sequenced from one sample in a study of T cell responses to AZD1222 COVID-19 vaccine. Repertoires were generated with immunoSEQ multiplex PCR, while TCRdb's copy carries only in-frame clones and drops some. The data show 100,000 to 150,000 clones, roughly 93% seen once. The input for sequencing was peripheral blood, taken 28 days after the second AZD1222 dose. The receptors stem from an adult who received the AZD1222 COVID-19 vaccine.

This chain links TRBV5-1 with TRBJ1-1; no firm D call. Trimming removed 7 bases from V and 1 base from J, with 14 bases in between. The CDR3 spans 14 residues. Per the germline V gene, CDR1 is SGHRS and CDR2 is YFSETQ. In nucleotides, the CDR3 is TGCGCCAGCCGCCTTCGAGACGGGAACACTGAAGCTTTCTTT. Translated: CASRLRDGNTEAFF.

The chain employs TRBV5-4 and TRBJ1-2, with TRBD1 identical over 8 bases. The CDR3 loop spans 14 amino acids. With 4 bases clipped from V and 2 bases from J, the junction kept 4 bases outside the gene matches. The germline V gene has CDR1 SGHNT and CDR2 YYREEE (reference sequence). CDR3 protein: CASSRDRTNYGYTF. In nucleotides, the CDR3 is TGTGCCAGCAGCCGGGACAGGACAAACTATGGCTACACCTTC.

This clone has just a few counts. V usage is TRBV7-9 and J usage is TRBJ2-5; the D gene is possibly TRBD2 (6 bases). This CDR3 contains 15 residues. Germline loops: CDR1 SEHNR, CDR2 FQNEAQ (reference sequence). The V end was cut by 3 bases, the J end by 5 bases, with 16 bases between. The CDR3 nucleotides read TGTGCCAGCAGCTTTTCCAGCGGGTGGATTGAGACCCAGTACTTC. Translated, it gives CASSFSSGWIETQYF.

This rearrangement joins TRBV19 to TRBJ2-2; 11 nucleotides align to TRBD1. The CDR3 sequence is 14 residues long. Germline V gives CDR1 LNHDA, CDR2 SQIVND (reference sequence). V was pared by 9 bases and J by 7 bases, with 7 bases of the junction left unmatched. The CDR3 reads CASLDRGRVGELFF. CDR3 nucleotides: TGTGCCAGCTTGGACAGGGGGCGAGTCGGGGAGCTGTTTTTT.

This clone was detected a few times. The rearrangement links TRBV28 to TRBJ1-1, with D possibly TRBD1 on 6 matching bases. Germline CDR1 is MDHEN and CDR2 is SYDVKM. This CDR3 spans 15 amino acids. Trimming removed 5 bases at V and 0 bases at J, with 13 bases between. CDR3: CASSKTAGVNTEAFF. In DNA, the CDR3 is TGTGCCAGCAGTAAAACGGCAGGGGTGAACACTGAAGCTTTCTTT. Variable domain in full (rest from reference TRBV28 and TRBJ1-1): DVKVTQSSRYLVKRTGEKVFLECVQDMDHENMFWYRQDPGLGLRLIYFSYDVKMKEKGDIPEGYSVSREKKERFSLILESASTNQTSMYLCASSKTAGVNTEAFFGQGTRLTVV.

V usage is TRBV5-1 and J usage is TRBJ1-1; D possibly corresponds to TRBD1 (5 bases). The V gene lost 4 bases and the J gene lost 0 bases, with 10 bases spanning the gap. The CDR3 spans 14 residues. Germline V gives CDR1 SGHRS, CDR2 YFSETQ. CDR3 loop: CASSTGLMNTEAFF. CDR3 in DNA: TGCGCCAGCAGCACGGGACTTATGAACACTGAAGCTTTCTTT.

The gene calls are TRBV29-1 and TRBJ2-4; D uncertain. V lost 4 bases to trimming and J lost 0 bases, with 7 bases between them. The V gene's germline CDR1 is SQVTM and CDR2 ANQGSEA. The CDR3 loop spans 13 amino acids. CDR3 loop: CSVGGLAKNIQYF. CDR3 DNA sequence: TGCAGCGTTGGCGGATTAGCCAAAAACATTCAGTACTTC. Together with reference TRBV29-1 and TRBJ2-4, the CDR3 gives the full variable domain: SAVISQKPSRDICQRGTSLTIQCQVDSQVTMMFWYRQQPGQSLTLIATANQGSEATYESGFVIDKFPISRPNLTFSTLTVSNMSPEDSSIYLCSVGGLAKNIQYFGAGTRLSVL.

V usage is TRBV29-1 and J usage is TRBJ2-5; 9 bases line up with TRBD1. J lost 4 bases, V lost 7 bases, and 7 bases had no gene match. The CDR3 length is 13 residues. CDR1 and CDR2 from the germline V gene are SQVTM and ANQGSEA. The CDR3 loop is CSARDRVLETQYF. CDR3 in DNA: TGCAGCGCACGGGACAGGGTGTTAGAGACCCAGTACTTC.

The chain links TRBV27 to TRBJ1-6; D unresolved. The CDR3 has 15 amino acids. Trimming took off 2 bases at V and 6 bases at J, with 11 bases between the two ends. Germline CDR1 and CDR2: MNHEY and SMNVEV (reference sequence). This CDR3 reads CASSLDGLVNSPLHF. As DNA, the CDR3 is TGTGCCAGCAGTTTAGACGGGCTCGTTAATTCACCCCTCCACTTT.

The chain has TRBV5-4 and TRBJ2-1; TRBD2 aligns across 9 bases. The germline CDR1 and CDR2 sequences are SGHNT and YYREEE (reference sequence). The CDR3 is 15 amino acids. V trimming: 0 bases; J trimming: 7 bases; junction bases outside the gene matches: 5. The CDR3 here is CASSLAASGMNEQFF. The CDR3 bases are TGTGCCAGCAGCTTGGCAGCTAGCGGGATGAATGAGCAGTTCTTC.

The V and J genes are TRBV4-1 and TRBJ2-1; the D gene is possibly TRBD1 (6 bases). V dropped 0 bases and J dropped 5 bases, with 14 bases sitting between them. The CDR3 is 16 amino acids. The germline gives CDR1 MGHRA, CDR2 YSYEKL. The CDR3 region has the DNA TGCGCCAGCAGCCAAGATCCCCGGACAGCGAACAATGAGCAGTTCTTC. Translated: CASSQDPRTANNEQFF.

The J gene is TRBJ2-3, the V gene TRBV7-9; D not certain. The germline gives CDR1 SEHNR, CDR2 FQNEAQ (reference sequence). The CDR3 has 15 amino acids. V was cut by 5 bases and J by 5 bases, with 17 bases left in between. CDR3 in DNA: TGTGCCAGCAGCGTGGGAAGGGTCTCTGAAGATACGCAGTATTTT. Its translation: CASSVGRVSEDTQYF.

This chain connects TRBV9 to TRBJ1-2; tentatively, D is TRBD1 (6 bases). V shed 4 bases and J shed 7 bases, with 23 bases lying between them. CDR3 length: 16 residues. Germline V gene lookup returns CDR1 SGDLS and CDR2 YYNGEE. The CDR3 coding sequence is TGTGCCAGCAGCTCACAATTTACAGGGCCAGGCCCTGGCTACACCTTC. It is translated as CASSSQFTGPGPGYTF. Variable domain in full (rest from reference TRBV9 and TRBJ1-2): DSGVTQTPKHLITATGQRVTLRCSPRSGDLSVYWYQQSLDQGLQFLIQYYNGEERAKGNILERFSAQQFPDLHSELNLSSLELGDSALYFCASSSQFTGPGPGYTFGSGTRLTVV.

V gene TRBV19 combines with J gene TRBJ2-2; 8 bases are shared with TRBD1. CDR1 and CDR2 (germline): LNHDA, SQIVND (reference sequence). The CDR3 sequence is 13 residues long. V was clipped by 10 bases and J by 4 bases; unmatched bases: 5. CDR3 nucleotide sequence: TGTGCCACAGGACAGGGAGGCACCGGGGAGCTGTTTTTT. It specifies CATGQGGTGELFF.

In DNA, the CDR3 is TGTGCCAGCTCCCGGGGGAGGGGCTACACCTACGAGCAGTACTTC. Its translation is CASSRGRGYTYEQYF. This chain links TRBV18 with TRBJ2-5; TRBD2 matches 7 bases. The last part of the DNA fits TRBJ2-7 better; the J call may be wrong. The CDR3 length is 15 residues. From germline, CDR1 is KGHSH and CDR2 LQKENI.

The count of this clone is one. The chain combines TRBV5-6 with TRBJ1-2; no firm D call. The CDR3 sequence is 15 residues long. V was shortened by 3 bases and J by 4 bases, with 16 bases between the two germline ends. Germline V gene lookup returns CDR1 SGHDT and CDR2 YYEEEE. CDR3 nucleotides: TGTGCCAGCAGCTATACACAGTCCCACAGCTATGGCTACACCTTC. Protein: CASSYTQSHSYGYTF.

Written as DNA, the CDR3 is TGTGCCAGCAGCCCCGAACACGTAGAGCAGTTCTTC. Its protein product is CASSPEHVEQFF. V gene TRBV7-9 combines with J gene TRBJ2-1; D is undetermined. The CDR3 consists of 12 residues. From germline, CDR1 is SEHNR and CDR2 FQNEAQ (reference sequence). The ends were cut back, 5 bases at V and 10 bases at J, with 12 bases in the middle.

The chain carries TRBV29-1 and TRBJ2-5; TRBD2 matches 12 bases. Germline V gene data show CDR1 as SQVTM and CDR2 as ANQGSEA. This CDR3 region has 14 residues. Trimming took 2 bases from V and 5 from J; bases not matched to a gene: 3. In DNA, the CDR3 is TGCAGCGTTGAACCTACTAGCGGGAGGGAGACCCAGTACTTC. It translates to CSVEPTSGRETQYF.

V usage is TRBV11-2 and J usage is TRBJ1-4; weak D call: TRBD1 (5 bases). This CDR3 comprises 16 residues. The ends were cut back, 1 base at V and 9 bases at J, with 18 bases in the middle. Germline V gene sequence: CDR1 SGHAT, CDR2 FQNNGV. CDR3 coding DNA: TGTGCCAGCAGCTTAGGAGGGCCAGGGACGATTCAAAAACTGTTTTTT. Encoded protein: CASSLGGPGTIQKLFF.

The CDR3 nucleotides are TGTGCCAGCAGCTTACAGCCTTCCTACGAGCAGTACTTC. Translating it yields CASSLQPSYEQYF. V and J are TRBV7-2 and TRBJ2-7; no clear D. Deletions cut 2 bases from V and 1 base from J, with 6 bases between. The CDR3 sequence is 13 residues long. CDR1 is SGHTA, CDR2 FQGNSA, per germline. Full variable domain (remainder filled in from reference TRBV7-2 and TRBJ2-7): GAGVSQSPSNKVTEKGKDVELRCDPISGHTALYWYRQSLGQGLEFLIYFQGNSAPDKSGLPSDRFSAERTGGSVSTLTIQRTQQEDSAVYLCASSLQPSYEQYFGPGTRLTVT.

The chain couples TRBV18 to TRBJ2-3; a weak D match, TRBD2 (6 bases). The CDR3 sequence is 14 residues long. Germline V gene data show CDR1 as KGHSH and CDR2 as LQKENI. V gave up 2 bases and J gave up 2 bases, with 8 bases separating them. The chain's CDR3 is CASSPVDYTDTQYF. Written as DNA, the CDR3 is TGTGCCAGCTCACCAGTGGACTACACAGATACGCAGTATTTT.

For the CDR3, the DNA is TGTGCCAGCAGTCCCCGACAGCCTCAACAATCTAGCACAGATACGCAGTATTTT. Translated: CASSPRQPQQSSTDTQYF. The chain has TRBV6-6 and TRBJ2-3; tentatively, D is TRBD1 (5 bases). The V gene's germline CDR1 is MNHNY and CDR2 SVGAGI (reference sequence). Deletions cut 5 bases from V and 0 bases from J, with 21 bases between. CDR3 length equals 18 residues.

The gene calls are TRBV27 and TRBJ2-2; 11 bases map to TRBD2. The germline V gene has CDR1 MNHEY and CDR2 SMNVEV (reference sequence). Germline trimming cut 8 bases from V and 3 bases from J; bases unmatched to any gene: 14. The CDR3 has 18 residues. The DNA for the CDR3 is TGTGCCAGCTGGGGGCCGACTAGCGGGACACTTGACACCGGGGAGCTGTTTTTT. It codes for CASWGPTSGTLDTGELFF.

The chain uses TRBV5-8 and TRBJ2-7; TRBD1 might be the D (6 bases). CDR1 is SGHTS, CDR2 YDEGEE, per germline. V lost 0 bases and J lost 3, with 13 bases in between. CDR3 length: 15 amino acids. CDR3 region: CASSLEVGRGYEQYF. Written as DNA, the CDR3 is TGTGCCAGCAGCTTGGAGGTGGGCAGGGGCTACGAGCAGTACTTC. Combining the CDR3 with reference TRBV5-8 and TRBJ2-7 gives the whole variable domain EAGVTQSPTHLIKTRGQQATLRCSPISGHTSVYWYQQALGLGLQFLLWYDEGEERNRGNFPPRFSGRQFPNYSSELNVNALELEDSALYLCASSLEVGRGYEQYFGPGTRLTVT.

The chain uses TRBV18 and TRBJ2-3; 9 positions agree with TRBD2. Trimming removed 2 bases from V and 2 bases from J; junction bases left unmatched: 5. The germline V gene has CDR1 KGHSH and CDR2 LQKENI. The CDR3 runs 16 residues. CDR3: CASSPTSSGTTDTQYF. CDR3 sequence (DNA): TGTGCCAGCTCACCAACCTCTAGCGGGACCACAGATACGCAGTATTTT.